This T cell receptor (beta chain) was captured in a study of T-cell reconstitution after alpha-beta-depleted transplantation in children. Overall study results and limits: Several hundred graft clones that had expanded were reportedly the source of alpha-beta T cells about two months after transplant.

Comment on this clonotype: As yet, its antigen is unknown.

Using unique molecular identifiers, the investigators prepared the TCRbeta library. TCRdb independently ran MiXCR on the PCR reads; one entry per CDR3 protein. This sample has more than 500,000 distinct CDR3 sequences, with roughly an eighth found just once. Germline V lookup: CDR1 MNHEY, CDR2 SVGEGT. The CDR3 is 18 residues long. The ends lost 6 bases at V and 2 bases at J; junction bases unmatched: 9. The genes are TRBV6-2 or TRBV6-3 and TRBJ2-4; 14 bases are shared with TRBD2. The sample here was PBMCs, mostly from graft donor cells, taken 180 days after TCRalphabeta/CD19-depleted stem cell transplant. The TCR sequence derives from a female patient aged 2-10 years who had a stem cell transplant for aplastic anemia, so the T cells may come from the graft donor. The CDR3 region has the DNA TGTGCCAGCAGCCGCCCGGGACTAGCGGGAGATCCCAAAAACATTCAGTACTTC. Translated, it gives CASSRPGLAGDPKNIQYF.